The entry below describes one T cell receptor (beta chain). What it binds is not known. This sample is part of a study of T cells after yellow fever vaccination. Study overall: Fractions of low cell number were prepared using SMART-Seq v4 Ultra Low Input.

Study results and caveats: Only a minor proportion of clonotypes was detected across both CD4 and CD8 compartments. Booster sampling recovered most clones from primary vaccination (around 97% CD4, approximately 88% CD8).

A 5'RACE template-switching step, the method used to make TCR cDNA, added a universal primer site and UMIs. One entry per CDR3 protein results from TCRdb running MiXCR on the 5' RACE reads. The sample holds some 550,000 distinct CDR3 sequences, roughly a fifth seen once. Germline loops: CDR1 SGHVS, CDR2 FQNEAQ. This CDR3 is built from 14 residues. V lost 6 bases and J 0 bases, leaving 9 bases between the germline ends. J is TRBJ2-1 and V is TRBV7-8; D perhaps matches TRBD2 (5 bases). This clonotype was sampled from a young man who received the YFV17D yellow fever vaccine. The sample consisted of PBMCs, taken 15 days after the yellow fever booster vaccination. For the CDR3, the DNA is TGTGCCAGCAGGGAGGATAGCTCCTACAATGAGCAGTTCTTC. This gives the protein CASREDSSYNEQFF.